A single sample gave rise to the 6 T cell receptor beta chains below, sequenced in a study of cytomegalovirus exposure and HLA in healthy donors. It was with 60 Vbeta and 13 Jbeta primers that the PCR ran. TCRdb's copy holds only in-frame clones and misses some; the assay was immunoSEQ multiplex PCR. Reported are 140,000 to 150,000 clones; the ten largest clones contain 0.96%. Sequencing was performed on PBMCs. All receptors come from a male donor in good health and CMV-seronegative.

The chain carries TRBV5-1 and TRBJ2-2; 14 nucleotides align to TRBD2. Germline CDR1 and CDR2: SGHRS and YFSETQ. The CDR3 runs 16 residues. V was clipped by 4 bases and J by 7 bases; unmatched bases: 6. As DNA, the CDR3 is TGCGCCAGCAGCGGACTAGCGGGGGGCGGAGACGGGGAGCTGTTTTTT. Its translation: CASSGLAGGGDGELFF.

The V call is TRBV27, the J call TRBJ1-1, with unresolved D. The CDR3 spans 13 residues. V lost 3 bases and J 1 base, leaving 6 bases between the germline ends. Germline lookup yields CDR1 MNHEY and CDR2 SMNVEV (reference sequence). CDR3 sequence (DNA): TGTGCCAGCAGTTTCCGCGGGAACACTGAAGCTTTCTTT. This translates into CASSFRGNTEAFF.

V usage is TRBV5-1 and J usage is TRBJ1-5, with D possibly matching TRBD1 (5 bases). Germline CDR1 reads SGHRS; CDR2 reads YFSETQ. The CDR3 contains 17 residues. V gave up 4 bases and J gave up 2 bases, with 19 bases separating them. The CDR3 DNA reads TGCGCCAGCAGCCCGGGACTCCTCCTCGGAGGCAATCAGCCCCAGCATTTT. It translates to CASSPGLLLGGNQPQHF.

This chain links TRBV5-1 with TRBJ2-1; no firm D call. The length of the CDR3 is 14 residues. V lost 1 base to trimming and J lost 14 bases, with 19 bases between them. Germline CDR1 and CDR2: SGHRS and YFSETQ. The CDR3 sequence is CASSLSQAPKWEFF. CDR3 DNA: TGCGCCAGCAGCTTGTCCCAGGCCCCGAAATGGGAGTTCTTC.

V and J are TRBV21-1 and TRBJ1-1; TRBD1 is taken as the D call from the table, unchecked against the DNA. TRBV21-1 is flagged as a pseudogene. This CDR3 spans 14 amino acids. This chain's CDR3 is CASSKGQGGTEAFF. CDR3 nucleotides: TGTGCCAGCAGCAAAGGACAGGGGGGGACTGAAGCTTTCTTT.

The rearrangement uses TRBV18 and TRBJ2-5; 12 bases are a match to TRBD2. Germline V lookup: CDR1 KGHSH, CDR2 LQKENI. The CDR3 sequence is 15 residues long. V was pared by 6 bases and J by 5 bases, with 7 bases of the junction left unmatched. CDR3 nucleotides: TGTGCCAGCTCCCCTAGCGGGAGGGCCGGGGAGACCCAGTACTTC. Its translation is CASSPSGRAGETQYF.